In its sample, the clone carrying this T cell receptor (beta chain) was seen many times. Its antigen is not known. PBMCs stemmed from over 7.5 ml fresh peripheral blood. The entry originates in a study of T cells in Graves' hyperthyroidism and ophthalmopathy. From germline, CDR1 is ENHRY and CDR2 SYGVKD. Between the trimmed V and J ends, which lost 6 bases and 3 bases, there was a span of 13 bases. The CDR3 has 14 amino acids. Amplification targeted TCR beta CDR3 regions from RNA transcripts. HTBI primers were the set used in a first-round RT-PCR of the TCR CDR3. TCRdb re-called the multiplex PCR reads through MiXCR, storing one row per CDR3 protein. This table has more than 300,000 distinct CDR3 sequences, around 15% appearing once. Study results and limitations: Most thyroid-expanded clonotypes above 0.001 were also found in blood.

This receptor was obtained from a woman aged 25 to 45 with Graves' ophthalmopathy. The chain has TRBV10-3 and TRBJ2-3; possibly TRBD1 for D (6 bases). The material sequenced was blood. CDR3 residues: CAIRGRTDTDTQYF. The CDR3 DNA is TGTGCCATCAGGGGGCGGACAGATACAGATACGCAGTATTTT.